These 17 T cell receptor beta chains were sequenced from one sample in a study of blood T cell repertoires in COVID-19. Libraries were prepared by immunoSEQ multiplex PCR; TCRdb keeps only in-frame clonotypes and omits some of them. The top ten hold about 1.6% of the sample, which has 110,000 to 150,000 clones, under 85% seen once. The specimen was peripheral blood. These TCRs come from a human donor in a cohort sampled during active COVID-19.

The rearrangement uses TRBV9 and TRBJ2-1; 11 bases fit TRBD2. The germline V gene has CDR1 SGDLS and CDR2 YYNGEE. This CDR3 is 16 amino acids long. The junction had 11 bases not matched to a gene; V was cut back by 3 bases and J by 9 bases. The CDR3 region has the DNA TGTGCCAGCAGCGCATTACTAGCGGGGGCCCTGGGTGAGCAGTTCTTC. It is translated as CASSALLAGALGEQFF.

The chain links TRBV10-3 to TRBJ2-4; tentatively, D is TRBD2 (5 bases). The V end was cut by 0 bases, the J end by 6 bases, with 6 bases between. The CDR3 loop spans 13 amino acids. CDR1 is ENHRY, CDR2 SYGVKD, per germline. CDR3 residues: CAISESAANIQYF. DNA for the CDR3: TGTGCCATCAGTGAGTCAGCGGCAAACATTCAGTACTTC.

A few counts support this clone. J is TRBJ1-5 and V is TRBV7-6; no clear D. The germline CDR1 and CDR2 sequences are SGHVS and FNYEAQ. This CDR3 is 12 amino acids long. V dropped 8 bases and J dropped 4 bases, with 9 bases sitting between them. DNA of the CDR3: TGTGCCAGCTCTTCGGTGAATCAGCCCCAGCATTTT. Its protein product is CASSSVNQPQHF.

This clone was seen once. The chain recombines TRBV4-3 with TRBJ2-5, with 7 bases aligning to TRBD2. J gave up 1 base and V 0 bases, and 11 bases lay outside the gene matches. Germline V CDR1 and CDR2: LGHNA, YSLEER. The CDR3 is 18 residues long. In DNA form, the CDR3 reads TGCGCCAGCAGCCAAGATTTATGGGGCGGGAGAGGCCAAGAGACCCAGTACTTC. Protein sequence: CASSQDLWGGRGQETQYF.

The rearrangement uses TRBV27 and TRBJ2-2, with D possibly matching TRBD1 (6 bases). From germline, CDR1 is MNHEY and CDR2 SMNVEV (reference sequence). The V end lost 3 bases, the J end lost 7 bases, and 9 bases lay between the germline ends. This CDR3 is 13 amino acids long. For the CDR3, the DNA is TGTGCCAGCAGTTTCGGACAGTTCGGGGAGCTGTTTTTT. Encoded protein: CASSFGQFGELFF.

This clone appeared a single time. The rearrangement uses TRBV9 and TRBJ2-1; TRBD2 agrees at 10 bases. The germline CDR1 and CDR2 sequences are SGDLS and YYNGEE. The trim removed 0 bases at V and 8 bases at J, leaving 5 bases unmatched. The CDR3 sequence is 15 residues long. The CDR3 loop reads CASSVDPSGSYEQFF. The CDR3 coding sequence is TGTGCCAGCAGCGTAGATCCTAGCGGGAGCTATGAGCAGTTCTTC.

The rearrangement joins TRBV11-2 to TRBJ2-7; TRBD1 matches at 10 bases. Per germline, CDR1 SGHAT and CDR2 FQNNGV. This CDR3 has 14 residues. After removal of 5 bases from V and 5 bases from J, the junction contained 6 bases not matched to a gene. In DNA form, the CDR3 reads TGTGCCAGCAGCACCGACAGGGGGCGTCACGAGCAGTACTTC. Encoded protein: CASSTDRGRHEQYF.

The chain couples TRBV4-1 to TRBJ2-7; 7 nucleotides align to TRBD1. J was trimmed by 1 base and V by 3 bases; bases with no gene match: 3. The CDR3 is made up of 14 amino acids. Germline V lookup: CDR1 MGHRA, CDR2 YSYEKL. The CDR3 DNA follows: TGCGCCAGCAGCCAGAGGGACAGATCCTACGAGCAGTACTTC. Translating gives CASSQRDRSYEQYF.

This chain joins TRBV10-2 and TRBJ2-3; tentatively, D is TRBD1 (6 bases). Trimming took 4 bases from V and 7 from J, leaving 9 bases between them. The germline V gene has CDR1 WSHSY and CDR2 SAAADI. CDR3 size: 12 residues. CDR3 loop: CASSVGGNTQYF. The DNA for the CDR3 is TGCGCCAGCAGTGTAGGGGGAAATACGCAGTATTTT.

The V gene is TRBV6-6, the J gene TRBJ2-7; tentative D call: TRBD2 (6 bases). The V gene's germline CDR1 is MNHNY and CDR2 SVGAGI (reference sequence). The CDR3 sequence is 15 residues long. V gave up 2 bases and J gave up 2 bases, with 13 bases separating them. The CDR3 coding sequence is TGTGCCAGCAGTTACAGACTAGGAATGACCTACGAGCAGTACTTC. Encoded protein: CASSYRLGMTYEQYF.

This clone was found a few times. This sequence joins TRBV5-4 and TRBJ1-3; D perhaps matches TRBD1 (6 bases). The CDR3 length is 14 residues. Germline V gives CDR1 SGHNT, CDR2 YYREEE (reference sequence). V was trimmed by 2 bases and J by 2 bases, leaving 8 bases between them. The CDR3 region is CASSLQGPGNTIYF. The CDR3 coding sequence is TGTGCCAGCAGCTTACAGGGCCCTGGAAACACCATATATTTT. The variable domain in full, completed from reference TRBV5-4 and TRBJ1-3, reads ETGVTQSPTHLIKTRGQQVTLRCSSQSGHNTVSWYQQALGQGPQFIFQYYREEENGRGNFPPRFSGLQFPNYSSELNVNALELDDSALYLCASSLQGPGNTIYFGEGSWLTVV.

CDR3 sequence: CASLVTGKNTEAFF. The DNA for the CDR3 is TGTGCCAGCCTTGTAACAGGAAAGAACACTGAAGCTTTCTTT. The chain has TRBV6-6 and TRBJ1-1; possible D gene TRBD1, 5 bases. Germline-derived CDR1 and CDR2 are MNHNY and SVGAGI (reference sequence). CDR3 length: 14 residues. V lost 8 bases and J lost 1, with 14 bases in between.

CDR3 residues: CASSLSWSQGNQPQHF. CDR3 nucleotide sequence: TGTGCCAGCAGCTTATCGTGGTCTCAGGGCAATCAGCCCCAGCATTTT. The chain uses TRBV7-2 and TRBJ1-5; D remains ambiguous. V shed 2 bases and J shed 2 bases, with 13 bases lying between them. The CDR3 length is 16 residues. The germline gives CDR1 SGHTA, CDR2 FQGNSA.

The gene calls are TRBV29-1 and TRBJ2-3; 9 nucleotides agree with TRBD2. With V trimmed by 3 bases and J by 1 base, 5 bases remained unmatched. In germline, CDR1 is SQVTM, CDR2 ANQGSEA. The CDR3 consists of 15 residues. In DNA form, the CDR3 reads TGCAGCGTTGATACCGTAGCGGGAGGCACAGATACGCAGTATTTT. This translates into CSVDTVAGGTDTQYF.

This clone was counted between two and nine times. This sequence joins TRBV28 and TRBJ1-2; no firm D call. In germline, CDR1 is MDHEN, CDR2 SYDVKM. CDR3 length: 13 amino acids. Trimming shortened V by 3 bases and J by 4 bases, and 9 bases separated the two germline ends. The CDR3 loop is CASSFAYFYGYTF. CDR3 DNA: TGTGCCAGCAGTTTTGCCTATTTCTATGGCTACACCTTC.

J is TRBJ2-3 and V is TRBV6-5, with D possibly being TRBD2 (6 bases). CDR1 and CDR2 from the germline V gene are MNHEY and SVGAGI. The V end lost 8 bases, the J end lost 8 bases, and 11 bases lay between the germline ends. The length of the CDR3 is 11 residues. CDR3 sequence reads: CASSIGGTQYF. CDR3 nucleotides: TGTGCCAGCTCCATCGGGGGTACGCAGTATTTT.

V gene TRBV14 combines with J gene TRBJ2-5, with D possibly matching TRBD2 (5 bases). The CDR3 consists of 14 residues. The germline V gene has CDR1 SGHDN and CDR2 FVKESK. V lost 2 bases, J lost 1 base, and 8 bases lay in between. The CDR3 loop reads CASSQLGSQETQYF. The CDR3 DNA sequence: TGTGCCAGCAGCCAACTAGGGAGCCAAGAGACCCAGTACTTC.